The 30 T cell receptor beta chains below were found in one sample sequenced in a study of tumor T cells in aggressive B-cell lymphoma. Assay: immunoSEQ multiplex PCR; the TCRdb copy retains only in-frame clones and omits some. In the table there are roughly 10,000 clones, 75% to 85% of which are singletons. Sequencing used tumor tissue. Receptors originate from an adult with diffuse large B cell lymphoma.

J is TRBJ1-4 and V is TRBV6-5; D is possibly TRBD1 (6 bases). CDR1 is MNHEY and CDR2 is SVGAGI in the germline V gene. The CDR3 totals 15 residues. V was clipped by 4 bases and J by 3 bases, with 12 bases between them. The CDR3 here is CASSFGGAANEKLFF. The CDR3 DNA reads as TGTGCCAGCAGTTTCGGGGGGGCGGCTAATGAAAAACTGTTTTTT.

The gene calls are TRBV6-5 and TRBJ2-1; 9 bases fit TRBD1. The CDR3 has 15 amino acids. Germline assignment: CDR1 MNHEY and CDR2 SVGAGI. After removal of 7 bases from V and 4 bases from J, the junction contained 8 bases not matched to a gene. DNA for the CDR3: TGTGCCAGCAAAGAACAGGGGGCTGCTTACAATGAGCAGTTCTTC. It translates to CASKEQGAAYNEQFF.

CDR3 loop: CASSYERNTEAFF. CDR3 coding DNA: TGTGCCAGCAGTTACGAGAGGAACACTGAAGCTTTCTTT. The chain uses TRBV6-5 and TRBJ1-1; no reliable D call. The CDR3 is 13 amino acids. Trimming left V 2 bases short and J 1 base short, with 5 bases between. Germline V gene data show CDR1 as MNHEY and CDR2 as SVGAGI.

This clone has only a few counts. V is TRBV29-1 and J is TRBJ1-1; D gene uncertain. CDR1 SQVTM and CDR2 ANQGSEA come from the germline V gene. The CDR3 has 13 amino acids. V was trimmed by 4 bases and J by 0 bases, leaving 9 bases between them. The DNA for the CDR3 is TGCAGCGTTGGTGTTCAGGTGAACACTGAAGCTTTCTTT. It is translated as CSVGVQVNTEAFF.

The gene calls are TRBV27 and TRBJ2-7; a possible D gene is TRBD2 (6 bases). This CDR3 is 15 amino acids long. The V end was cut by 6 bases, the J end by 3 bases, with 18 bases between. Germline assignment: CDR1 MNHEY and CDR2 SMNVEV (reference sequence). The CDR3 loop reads CASSLRLGLNYEQYF. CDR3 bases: TGTGCCAGCAGCCTACGCTTGGGACTTAACTACGAGCAGTACTTC.

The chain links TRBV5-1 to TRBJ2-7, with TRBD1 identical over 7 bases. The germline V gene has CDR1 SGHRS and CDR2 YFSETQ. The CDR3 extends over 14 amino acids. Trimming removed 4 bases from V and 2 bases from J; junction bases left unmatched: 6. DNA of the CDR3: TGCGCCAGCAGCGCCGGGACAGCGGCCTACGAGCAGTACTTC. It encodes CASSAGTAAYEQYF.

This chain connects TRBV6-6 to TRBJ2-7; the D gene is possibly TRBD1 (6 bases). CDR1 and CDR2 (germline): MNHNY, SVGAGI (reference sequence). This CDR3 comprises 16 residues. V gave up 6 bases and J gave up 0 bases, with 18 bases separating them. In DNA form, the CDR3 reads TGTGCCAGCAGCCCACCCACAGGGAAGGGCTCCTACGAGCAGTACTTC. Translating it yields CASSPPTGKGSYEQYF.

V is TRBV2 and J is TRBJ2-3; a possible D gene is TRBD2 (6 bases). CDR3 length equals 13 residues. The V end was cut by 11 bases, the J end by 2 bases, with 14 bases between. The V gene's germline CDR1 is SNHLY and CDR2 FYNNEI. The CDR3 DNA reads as TGTGCCCGGGGGAGCGGTTACACAGATACGCAGTATTTT. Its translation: CARGSGYTDTQYF.

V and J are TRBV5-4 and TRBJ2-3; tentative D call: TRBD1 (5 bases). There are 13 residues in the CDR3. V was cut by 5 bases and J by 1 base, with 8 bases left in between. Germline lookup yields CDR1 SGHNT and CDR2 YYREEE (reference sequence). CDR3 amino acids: CASRDIGTDTQYF. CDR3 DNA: TGTGCCAGCAGGGACATAGGCACAGATACGCAGTATTTT.

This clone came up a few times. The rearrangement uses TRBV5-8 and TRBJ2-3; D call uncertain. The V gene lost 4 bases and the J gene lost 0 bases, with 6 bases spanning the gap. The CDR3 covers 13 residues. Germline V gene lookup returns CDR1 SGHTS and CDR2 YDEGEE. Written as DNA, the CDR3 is TGTGCCAGCAGCAAAGCTAGCACAGATACGCAGTATTTT. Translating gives CASSKASTDTQYF.

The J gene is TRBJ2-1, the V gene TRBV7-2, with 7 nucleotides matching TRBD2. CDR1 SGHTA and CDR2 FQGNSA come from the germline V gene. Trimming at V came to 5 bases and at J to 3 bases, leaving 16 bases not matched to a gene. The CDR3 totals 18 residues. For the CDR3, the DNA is TGTGCCAGCAGCCTCAGCCCAGCGGGGTATCTTTACTACAATGAGCAGTTCTTC. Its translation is CASSLSPAGYLYYNEQFF. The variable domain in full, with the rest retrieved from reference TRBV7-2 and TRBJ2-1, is GAGVSQSPSNKVTEKGKDVELRCDPISGHTALYWYRQSLGQGLEFLIYFQGNSAPDKSGLPSDRFSAERTGGSVSTLTIQRTQQEDSAVYLCASSLSPAGYLYYNEQFFGPGTRLTVL.

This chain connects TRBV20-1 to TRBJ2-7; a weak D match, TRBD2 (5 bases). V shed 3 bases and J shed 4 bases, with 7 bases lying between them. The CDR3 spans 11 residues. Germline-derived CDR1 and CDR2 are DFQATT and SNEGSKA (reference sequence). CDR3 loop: CSARGGYEQYF. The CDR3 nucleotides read TGCAGTGCTAGGGGCGGGTACGAGCAGTACTTC.

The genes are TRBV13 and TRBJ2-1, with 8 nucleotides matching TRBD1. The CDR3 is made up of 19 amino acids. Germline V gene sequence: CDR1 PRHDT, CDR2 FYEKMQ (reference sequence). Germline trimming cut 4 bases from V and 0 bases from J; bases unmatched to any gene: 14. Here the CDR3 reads CASSSRDRSTPSSYNEQFF. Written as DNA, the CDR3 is TGTGCCAGCAGCTCTAGGGACAGGTCTACCCCTAGCTCCTACAATGAGCAGTTCTTC.

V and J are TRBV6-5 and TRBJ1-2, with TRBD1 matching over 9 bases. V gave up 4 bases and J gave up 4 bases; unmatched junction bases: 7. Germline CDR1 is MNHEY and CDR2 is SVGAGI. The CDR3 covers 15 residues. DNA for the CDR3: TGTGCCAGCAGTTTTATTGGGACAGGGCGCTATGGCTACACCTTC. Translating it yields CASSFIGTGRYGYTF.

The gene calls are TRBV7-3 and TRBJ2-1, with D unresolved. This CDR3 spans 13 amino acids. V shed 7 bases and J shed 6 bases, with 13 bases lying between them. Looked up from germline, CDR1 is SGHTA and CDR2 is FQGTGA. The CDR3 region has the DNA TGTGCCAGCACCCTAGGCATGGGCAATGAGCAGTTCTTC. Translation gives CASTLGMGNEQFF.

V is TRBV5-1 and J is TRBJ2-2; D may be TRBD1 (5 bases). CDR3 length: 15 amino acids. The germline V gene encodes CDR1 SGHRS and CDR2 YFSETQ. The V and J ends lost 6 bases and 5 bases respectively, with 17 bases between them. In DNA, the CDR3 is TGCGCCAGCAAAGGGGTCGACGGTGGAACCGGGGAGCTGTTTTTT. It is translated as CASKGVDGGTGELFF.

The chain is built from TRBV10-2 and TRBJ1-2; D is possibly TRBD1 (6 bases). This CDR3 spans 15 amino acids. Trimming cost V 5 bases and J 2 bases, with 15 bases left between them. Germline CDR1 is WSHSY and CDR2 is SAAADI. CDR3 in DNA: TGCGCCAGCAGTCCCCGGCAGGGGCGAAACTATGGCTACACCTTC. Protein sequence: CASSPRQGRNYGYTF.

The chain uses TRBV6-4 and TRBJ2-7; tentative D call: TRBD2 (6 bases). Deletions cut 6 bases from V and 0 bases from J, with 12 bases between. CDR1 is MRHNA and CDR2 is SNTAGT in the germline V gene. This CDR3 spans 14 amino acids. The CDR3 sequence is CASSPGTDSYEQYF. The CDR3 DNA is TGTGCCAGCAGCCCCGGGACTGACTCCTACGAGCAGTACTTC.

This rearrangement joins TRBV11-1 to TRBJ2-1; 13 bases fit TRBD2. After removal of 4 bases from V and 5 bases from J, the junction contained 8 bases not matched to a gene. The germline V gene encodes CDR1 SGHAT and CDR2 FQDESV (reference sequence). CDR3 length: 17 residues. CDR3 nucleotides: TGTGCCAGCAGCTCCCCGAAGACTAGCGGGAGGAACAATGAGCAGTTCTTC. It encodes CASSSPKTSGRNNEQFF.

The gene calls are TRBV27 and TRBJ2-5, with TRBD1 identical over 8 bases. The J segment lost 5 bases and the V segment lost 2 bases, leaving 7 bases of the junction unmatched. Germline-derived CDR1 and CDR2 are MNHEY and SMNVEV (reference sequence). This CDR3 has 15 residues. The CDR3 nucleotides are TGTGCCAGCAGTTTAAGGCAGGGGGCAGGTGAGACCCAGTACTTC. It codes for CASSLRQGAGETQYF.

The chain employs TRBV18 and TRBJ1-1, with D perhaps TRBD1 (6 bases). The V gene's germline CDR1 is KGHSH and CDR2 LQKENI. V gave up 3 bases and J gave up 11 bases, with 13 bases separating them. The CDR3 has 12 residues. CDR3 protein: CASSPLQGDAFF. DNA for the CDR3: TGTGCCAGCTCACCTTTACAGGGTGACGCTTTCTTT.

The CDR3 sequence: CASSPLGGSETQYF. The CDR3 region has the DNA TGTGCCAGCAGCCCCCTCGGGGGGTCGGAGACCCAGTACTTC. This chain links TRBV28 with TRBJ2-5; 7 nucleotides align to TRBD2. Germline CDR1 is MDHEN and CDR2 is SYDVKM. The J segment lost 5 bases and the V segment lost 6 bases, leaving 9 bases of the junction unmatched. This CDR3 is built from 14 residues. The complete variable domain, with remaining parts taken from reference TRBV28 and TRBJ2-5, reads DVKVTQSSRYLVKRTGEKVFLECVQDMDHENMFWYRQDPGLGLRLIYFSYDVKMKEKGDIPEGYSVSREKKERFSLILESASTNQTSMYLCASSPLGGSETQYFGPGTRLLVL.

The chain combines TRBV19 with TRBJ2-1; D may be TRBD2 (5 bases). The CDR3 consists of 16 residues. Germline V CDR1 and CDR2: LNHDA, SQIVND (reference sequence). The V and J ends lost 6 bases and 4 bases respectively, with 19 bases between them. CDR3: CASSDPGNGIYNEQFF. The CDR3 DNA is TGTGCCAGTAGCGACCCGGGAAACGGGATTTACAATGAGCAGTTCTTC.

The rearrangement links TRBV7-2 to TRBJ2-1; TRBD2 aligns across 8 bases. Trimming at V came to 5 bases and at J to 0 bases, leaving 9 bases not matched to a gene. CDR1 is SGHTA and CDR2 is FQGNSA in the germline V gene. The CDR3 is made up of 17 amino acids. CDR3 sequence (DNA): TGTGCCAGCAGCCGCCCTACTAGCGGCAGCTCCTACAATGAGCAGTTCTTC. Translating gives CASSRPTSGSSYNEQFF.

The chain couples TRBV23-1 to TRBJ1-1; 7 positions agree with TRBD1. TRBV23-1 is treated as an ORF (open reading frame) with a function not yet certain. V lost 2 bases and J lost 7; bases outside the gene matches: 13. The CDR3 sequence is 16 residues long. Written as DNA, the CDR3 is TGCGCCAGCAGTCAACCCTTAAAGACAGGGAGTCGTGAAGCTTTCTTT. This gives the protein CASSQPLKTGSREAFF.

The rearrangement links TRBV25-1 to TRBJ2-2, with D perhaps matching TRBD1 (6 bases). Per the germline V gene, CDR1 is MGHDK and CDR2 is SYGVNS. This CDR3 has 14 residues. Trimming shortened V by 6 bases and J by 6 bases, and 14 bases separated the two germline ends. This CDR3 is CASRNTGSPGELFF. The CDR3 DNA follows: TGTGCCAGCAGGAATACAGGGTCCCCCGGGGAGCTGTTTTTT.

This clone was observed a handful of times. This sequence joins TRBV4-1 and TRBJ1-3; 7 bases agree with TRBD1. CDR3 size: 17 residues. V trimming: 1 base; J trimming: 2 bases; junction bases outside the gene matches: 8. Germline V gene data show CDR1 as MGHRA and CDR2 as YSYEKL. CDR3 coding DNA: TGCGCCAGCAGCCAAGTATCGGACAGGTACGCTGGAAACACCATATATTTT. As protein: CASSQVSDRYAGNTIYF.

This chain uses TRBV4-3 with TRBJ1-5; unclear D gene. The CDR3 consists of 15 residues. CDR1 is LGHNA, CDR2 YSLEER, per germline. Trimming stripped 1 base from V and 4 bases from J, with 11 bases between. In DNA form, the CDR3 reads TGCGCCAGCAGCCAAGGTGGAGACCCAAATCAGCCCCAGCATTTT. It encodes CASSQGGDPNQPQHF.

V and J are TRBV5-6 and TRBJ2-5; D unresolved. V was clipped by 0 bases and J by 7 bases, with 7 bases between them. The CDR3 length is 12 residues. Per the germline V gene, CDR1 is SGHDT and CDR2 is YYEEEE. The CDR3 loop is CASSLGPRTQYF. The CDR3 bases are TGTGCCAGCAGCTTGGGTCCGCGGACCCAGTACTTC.

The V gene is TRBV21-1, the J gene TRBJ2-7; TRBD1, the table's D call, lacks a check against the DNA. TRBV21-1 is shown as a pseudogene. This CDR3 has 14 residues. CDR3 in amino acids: CASSTTAGSYEQYF. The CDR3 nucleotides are TGTGCCAGCAGCACCACCGCAGGCTCCTACGAGCAGTACTTC.